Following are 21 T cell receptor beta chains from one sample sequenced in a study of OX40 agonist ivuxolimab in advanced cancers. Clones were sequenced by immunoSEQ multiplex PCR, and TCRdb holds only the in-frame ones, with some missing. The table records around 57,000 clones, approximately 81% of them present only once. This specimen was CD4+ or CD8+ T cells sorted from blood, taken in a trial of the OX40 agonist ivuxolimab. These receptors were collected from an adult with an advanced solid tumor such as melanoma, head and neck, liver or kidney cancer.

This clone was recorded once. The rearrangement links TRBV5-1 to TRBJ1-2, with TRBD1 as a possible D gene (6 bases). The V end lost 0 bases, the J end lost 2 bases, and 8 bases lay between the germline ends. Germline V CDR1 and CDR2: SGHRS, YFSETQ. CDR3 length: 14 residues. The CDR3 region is CASSLGQANYGYTF. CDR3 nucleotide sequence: TGCGCCAGCAGCTTGGGACAGGCAAACTATGGCTACACCTTC. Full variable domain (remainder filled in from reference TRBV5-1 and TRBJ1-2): KAGVTQTPRYLIKTRGQQVTLSCSPISGHRSVSWYQQTPGQGLQFLFEYFSETQRNKGNFPGRFSGRQFSNSRSEMNVSTLELGDSALYLCASSLGQANYGYTFGSGTRLTVV.

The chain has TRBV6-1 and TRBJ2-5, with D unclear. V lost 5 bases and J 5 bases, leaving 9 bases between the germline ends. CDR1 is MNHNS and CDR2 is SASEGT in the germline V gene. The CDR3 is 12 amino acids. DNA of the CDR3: TGTGCCAGCAGTCCGAGATCGGAGACCCAGTACTTC. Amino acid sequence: CASSPRSETQYF.

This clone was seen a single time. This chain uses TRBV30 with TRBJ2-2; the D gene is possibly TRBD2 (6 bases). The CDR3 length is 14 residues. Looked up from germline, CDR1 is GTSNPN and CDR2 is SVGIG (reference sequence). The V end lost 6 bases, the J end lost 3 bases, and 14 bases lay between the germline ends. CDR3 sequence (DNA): TGTGCCTGCCCACCCCGGGGGTACACCGGGGAGCTGTTTTTT. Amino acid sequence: CACPPRGYTGELFF.

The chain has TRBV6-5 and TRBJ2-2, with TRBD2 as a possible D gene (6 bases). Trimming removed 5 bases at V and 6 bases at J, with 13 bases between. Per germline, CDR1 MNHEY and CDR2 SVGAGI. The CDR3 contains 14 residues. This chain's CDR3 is CASSRGTPAGELFF. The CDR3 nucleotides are TGTGCCAGCAGTCGCGGGACGCCGGCCGGGGAGCTGTTTTTT.

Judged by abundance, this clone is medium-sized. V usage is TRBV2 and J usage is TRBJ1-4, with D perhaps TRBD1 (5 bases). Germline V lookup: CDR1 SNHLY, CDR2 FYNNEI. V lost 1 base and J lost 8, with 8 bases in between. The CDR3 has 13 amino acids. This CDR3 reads CASSEDQGEKLFF. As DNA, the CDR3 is TGTGCCAGCAGTGAAGATCAGGGAGAAAAACTGTTTTTT.

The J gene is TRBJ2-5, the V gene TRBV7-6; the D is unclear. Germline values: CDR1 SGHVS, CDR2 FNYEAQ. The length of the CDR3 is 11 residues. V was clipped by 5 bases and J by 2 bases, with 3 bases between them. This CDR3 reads CASSHQETQYF. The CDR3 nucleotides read TGTGCCAGCAGCCATCAAGAGACCCAGTACTTC.

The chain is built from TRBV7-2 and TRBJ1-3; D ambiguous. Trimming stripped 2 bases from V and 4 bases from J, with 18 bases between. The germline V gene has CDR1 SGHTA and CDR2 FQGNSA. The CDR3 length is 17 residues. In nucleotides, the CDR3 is TGTGCCAGCAGCTTATCTGTTTTTGTGAGGGCGGGAAACACCATATATTTT. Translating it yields CASSLSVFVRAGNTIYF.

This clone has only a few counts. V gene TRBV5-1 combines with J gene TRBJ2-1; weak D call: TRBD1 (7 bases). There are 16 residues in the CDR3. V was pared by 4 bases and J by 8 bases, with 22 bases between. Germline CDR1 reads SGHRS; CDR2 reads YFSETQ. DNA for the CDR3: TGCGCCAGCAGCATCACAGGGGATCGGGAGTGGTATGAGCAGTTCTTC. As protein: CASSITGDREWYEQFF.

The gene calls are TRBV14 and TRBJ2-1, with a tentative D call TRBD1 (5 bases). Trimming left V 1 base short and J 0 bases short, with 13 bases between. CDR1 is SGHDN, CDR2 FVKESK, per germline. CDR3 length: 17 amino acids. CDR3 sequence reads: CASSQGGSLSSYNEQFF. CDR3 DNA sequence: TGTGCCAGCAGCCAAGGGGGCAGCTTGAGCTCCTACAATGAGCAGTTCTTC.

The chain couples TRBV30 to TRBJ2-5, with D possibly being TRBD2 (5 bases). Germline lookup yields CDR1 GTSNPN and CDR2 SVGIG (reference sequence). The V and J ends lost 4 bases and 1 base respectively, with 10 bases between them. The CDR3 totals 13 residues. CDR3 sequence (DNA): TGTGCCTGGAATGTGCGGGCCCAAGAGACCCAGTACTTC. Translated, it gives CAWNVRAQETQYF.

The CDR3 nucleotides are TGTGCCAGCAGTTCGGGGGGGGCCGGTAATGAAAAACTGTTTTTT. Residues: CASSSGGAGNEKLFF. The V call is TRBV27, the J call TRBJ1-4; D possibly corresponds to TRBD1 (6 bases). The length of the CDR3 is 15 residues. Trimming stripped 4 bases from V and 4 bases from J, with 13 bases between. The germline V gene encodes CDR1 MNHEY and CDR2 SMNVEV (reference sequence).

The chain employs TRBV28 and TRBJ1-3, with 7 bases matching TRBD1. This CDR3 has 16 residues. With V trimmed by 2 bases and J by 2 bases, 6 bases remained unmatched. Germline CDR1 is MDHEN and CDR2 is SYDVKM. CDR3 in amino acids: CASSLGGQVTGNTIYF. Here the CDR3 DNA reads TGTGCCAGCAGTTTAGGCGGACAGGTTACTGGAAACACCATATATTTT.

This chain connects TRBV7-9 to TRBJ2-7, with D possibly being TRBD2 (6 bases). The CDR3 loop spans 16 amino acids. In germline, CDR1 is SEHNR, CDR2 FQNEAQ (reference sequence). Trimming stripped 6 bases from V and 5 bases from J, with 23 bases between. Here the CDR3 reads CASSPRRAVAVHEQYF. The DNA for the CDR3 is TGTGCCAGCAGTCCCCGGAGGGCAGTAGCGGTCCACGAGCAGTACTTC.

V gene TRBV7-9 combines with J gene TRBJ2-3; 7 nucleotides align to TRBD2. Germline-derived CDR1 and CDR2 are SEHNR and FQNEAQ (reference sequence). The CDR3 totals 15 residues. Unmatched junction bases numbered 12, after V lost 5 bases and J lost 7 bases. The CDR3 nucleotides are TGTGCCAGCAGCCCGAGCGGGACCAGGTTAAATACGCAGTATTTT. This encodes CASSPSGTRLNTQYF.

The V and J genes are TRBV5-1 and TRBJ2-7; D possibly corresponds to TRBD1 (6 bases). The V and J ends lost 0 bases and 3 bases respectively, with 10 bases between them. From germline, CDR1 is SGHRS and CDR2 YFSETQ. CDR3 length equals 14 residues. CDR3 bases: TGCGCCAGCAGCTTGGAGGAAGGGGGCTACGAGCAGTACTTC. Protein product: CASSLEEGGYEQYF.

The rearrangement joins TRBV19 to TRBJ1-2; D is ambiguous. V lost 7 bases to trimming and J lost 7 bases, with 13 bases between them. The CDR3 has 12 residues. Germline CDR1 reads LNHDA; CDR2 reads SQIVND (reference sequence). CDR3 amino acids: CASTDLGAGYTF. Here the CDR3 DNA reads TGTGCCAGTACCGACCTGGGTGCTGGCTACACCTTC.

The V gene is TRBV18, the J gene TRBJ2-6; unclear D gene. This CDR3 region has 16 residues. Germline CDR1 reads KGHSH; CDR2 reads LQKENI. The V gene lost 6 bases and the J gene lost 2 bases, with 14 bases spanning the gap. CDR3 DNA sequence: TGTGCCAGCTCCAGGACGGCCGACCCTGGGGCCAACGTCCTGACTTTC. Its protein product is CASSRTADPGANVLTF.

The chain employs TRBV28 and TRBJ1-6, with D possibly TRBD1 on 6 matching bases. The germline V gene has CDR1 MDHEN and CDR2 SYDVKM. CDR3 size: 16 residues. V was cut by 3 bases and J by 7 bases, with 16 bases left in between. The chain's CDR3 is CASSFNGGAQNSPLHF. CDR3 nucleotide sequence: TGTGCCAGCAGTTTTAATGGGGGGGCGCAAAATTCACCCCTCCACTTT. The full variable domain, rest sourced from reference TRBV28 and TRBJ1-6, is DVKVTQSSRYLVKRTGEKVFLECVQDMDHENMFWYRQDPGLGLRLIYFSYDVKMKEKGDIPEGYSVSREKKERFSLILESASTNQTSMYLCASSFNGGAQNSPLHFGNGTRLTVT.

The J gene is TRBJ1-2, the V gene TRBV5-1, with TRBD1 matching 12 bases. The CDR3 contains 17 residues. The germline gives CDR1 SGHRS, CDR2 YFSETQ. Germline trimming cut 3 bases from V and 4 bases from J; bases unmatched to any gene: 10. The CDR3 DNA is TGCGCCAGCAGCTCCAACCGGGACAGGGGGCCGCTCTATGGCTACACCTTC. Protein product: CASSSNRDRGPLYGYTF.

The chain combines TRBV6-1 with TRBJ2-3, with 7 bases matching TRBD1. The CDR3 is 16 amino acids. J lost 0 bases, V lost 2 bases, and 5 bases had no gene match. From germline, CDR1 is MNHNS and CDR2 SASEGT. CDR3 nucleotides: TGTGCCAGCAGTGAAACAGGGGCTGAGAGCACAGATACGCAGTATTTT. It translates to CASSETGAESTDTQYF.

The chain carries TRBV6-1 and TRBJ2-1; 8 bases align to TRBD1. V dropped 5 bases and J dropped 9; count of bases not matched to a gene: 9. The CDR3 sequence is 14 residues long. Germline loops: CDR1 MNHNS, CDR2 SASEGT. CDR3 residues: CASSLDRESAEQFF. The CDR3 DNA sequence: TGTGCCAGCAGTCTGGACAGGGAATCGGCTGAGCAGTTCTTC.